This TCR beta chain appears in the sequencing data of a study of blood T cell repertoires in COVID-19. About the study: PBMCs, B-cell-depleted T cells, or T cells were the source of the cDNA or gDNA that made up the material.

In the source study's methods: Quantification of nucleated cells was approximated via reference gene primer amplification. Method: immunoSEQ multiplex PCR; TCRdb's copy keeps in-frame clones and lacks some. V and J calls and clone size are those listed in that table; D and trimming were worked out from the DNA. The repertoire holds a few hundred thousand clones, with 89% as singletons. Recruited during active infection, patients (from Seattle) were subsequently followed longitudinally. The sample comprised peripheral blood. The source is a woman in her 30s with COVID-19, enrolled during active disease.

This chain's CDR3 is CASSYAGGYEQYF. The CDR3 DNA follows: TGTGCCAGCTCATACGCGGGGGGTTACGAGCAGTACTTC. The rearrangement uses TRBV18 and TRBJ2-7, with 8 bases fitting TRBD2. V was pared by 5 bases and J by 4 bases, with 4 bases of the junction left unmatched. CDR3 length: 13 residues. CDR1 is KGHSH, CDR2 LQKENI, per germline.